The following is a T cell receptor (beta chain) sequence with its context. Its specificity is not known. Reverse transcription of roughly 0.45 to 1 ug RNA was carried out with random hexamers. The authors amplified TCR beta CDR3 across 54 Vbeta and 13 Jbeta using immunoSEQ multiplex PCR. MiXCR, applied by TCRdb to the immunoSEQ multiplex PCR reads, yields one record per CDR3 protein. Of under 150,000 distinct CDR3 sequences listed, less than 95% were seen once; the top ten hold 0.095% to 0.15%. V lost 5 bases and J lost 8, with 9 bases in between. Looked up from germline, CDR1 is SGHVS and CDR2 is FNYEAQ. This CDR3 has 12 amino acids. The data derive from a study of CD8 T cells in Susac syndrome. Sequencing of TCR beta, carried out with a high-throughput approach, was applied to CD8+ and CD4+ T cells from the blood. TEMRA cells were enriched by FACS, while CD8+ and CD4+ T cells were obtained through a negative isolation that was performed magnetically.

General study points: It was acknowledged in the study that the number of individuals who were included in its TCR sequencing and HLA analysis was relatively small.

The sample taken for sequencing was CD4+ T cells from PBMCs. V usage is TRBV7-6 and J usage is TRBJ1-4; D gene uncertain. The sequence derives from a human donor with multiple sclerosis. The CDR3 protein is CASSGREEKLFF. CDR3 bases: TGTGCCAGCAGCGGCCGAGAAGAAAAACTGTTTTTT.